The 23 T cell receptor beta chains below come from one sample, sequenced in a study of blood T cell repertoires in COVID-19. Method: immunoSEQ multiplex PCR; TCRdb's copy keeps in-frame clones and lacks some. Counted here are 90,000 to 120,000 clones, 65% to 90% occurring once; the ten biggest clones make up about 4.8%. Sequences were obtained from peripheral blood. All receptors derive from a man aged 60 to 69 with acute or convalescent COVID-19.

The rearrangement links TRBV7-8 to TRBJ1-3; D unresolved. There are 13 residues in the CDR3. The V gene lost 2 bases and the J gene lost 3 bases, with 5 bases spanning the gap. Germline-derived CDR1 and CDR2 are SGHVS and FQNEAQ. CDR3 DNA: TGTGCCAGCAGCTTATCTAGTGGAAACACCATATATTTT. Its translation: CASSLSSGNTIYF.

The J gene is TRBJ2-1, the V gene TRBV11-2; 8 positions agree with TRBD1. The CDR3 spans 17 residues. V lost 1 base and J lost 0; bases outside the gene matches: 5. Germline values: CDR1 SGHAT, CDR2 FQNNGV. CDR3 residues: CASSLARDRGSYNEQFF. As DNA, the CDR3 is TGTGCCAGCAGCTTAGCCAGAGACAGGGGCTCCTACAATGAGCAGTTCTTC.

The CDR3 loop is CASSPARAETQYF. CDR3 DNA sequence: TGTGCCAGCTCACCAGCCAGGGCAGAGACCCAGTACTTC. The chain has TRBV18 and TRBJ2-5; the D gene is possibly TRBD1 (5 bases). The V end was cut by 2 bases, the J end by 4 bases, with 8 bases between. Germline V lookup: CDR1 KGHSH, CDR2 LQKENI. This CDR3 has 13 amino acids. Full variable domain (outside the CDR3, taken from reference TRBV18 and TRBJ2-5): NAGVMQNPRHLVRRRGQEARLRCSPMKGHSHVYWYRQLPEEGLKFMVYLQKENIIDESGMPKERFSAEFPKEGPSILRIQQVVRGDSAAYFCASSPARAETQYFGPGTRLLVL.

The rearrangement joins TRBV2 to TRBJ2-7, with D perhaps matching TRBD2 (6 bases). With 4 bases removed from V and 2 bases from J, the gap between germline ends came to 9 bases. The germline V gene encodes CDR1 SNHLY and CDR2 FYNNEI. The CDR3 runs 13 residues. Here the CDR3 DNA reads TGTGCCAGCAGTGGGGACTTCCCCTACGAGCAGTACTTC. Translation gives CASSGDFPYEQYF. The full variable domain, completed using reference TRBV2 and TRBJ2-7, is EPEVTQTPSHQVTQMGQEVILRCVPISNHLYFYWYRQILGQKVEFLVSFYNNEISEKSEIFDDQFSVERPDGSNFTLKIRSTKLEDSAMYFCASSGDFPYEQYFGPGTRLTVT.

This clone was seen a few times. This chain connects TRBV11-3 to TRBJ2-7, with D perhaps TRBD1 (5 bases). The CDR3 is 17 residues long. Trimming pared 1 base from V and 2 bases from J, leaving 18 bases between. The germline CDR1 and CDR2 sequences are SGHNT and YENEEA. The CDR3, as DNA: TGTGCCAGCAGCTTAGGGAAGGGCAGGGAAGACGCCTACGAGCAGTACTTC. The encoded protein is CASSLGKGREDAYEQYF. Based on the CDR3 plus reference TRBV11-3 and TRBJ2-7, the full variable domain is EAGVVQSPRYKIIEKKQPVAFWCNPISGHNTLYWYLQNLGQGPELLIRYENEEAVDDSQLPKDRFSAERLKGVDSTLKIQPAELGDSAVYLCASSLGKGREDAYEQYFGPGTRLTVT.

The rearrangement uses TRBV7-3 and TRBJ2-3; D is perhaps TRBD2 (6 bases). CDR3 length equals 16 residues. Germline V CDR1 and CDR2: SGHTA, FQGTGA. The germline V and J ends were trimmed by 5 bases and 5 bases, with 20 bases remaining between them. The CDR3 nucleotides are TGTGCCAGCAGCCCACACCGGGACTTATACCTAGATACGCAGTATTTT. This codes for CASSPHRDLYLDTQYF.

This clone appeared a few times. This chain joins TRBV3-1 (or the pseudogene TRBV3-2) and TRBJ1-2; D not resolved. This CDR3 contains 14 residues. V gave up 6 bases and J gave up 8 bases, with 19 bases separating them. Germline CDR1 LGHDT, CDR2 YNNKEL (reference sequence). The CDR3 region is CASRYRESTEGYTF. CDR3 DNA sequence: TGTGCCAGCAGATACCGGGAGTCGACGGAAGGCTACACCTTC.

In DNA form, the CDR3 reads TGTGCCAGCAGCCAAGGGGCTAGCCTCTTTTCCTACGAGCAGTACTTC. The encoded protein is CASSQGASLFSYEQYF. The chain couples TRBV3-1 (or the pseudogene TRBV3-2) to TRBJ2-7; tentatively, D is TRBD2 (5 bases). The V end was cut by 1 base, the J end by 1 base, with 14 bases between. The CDR3 is 16 amino acids. Germline CDR1 LGHDT, CDR2 YNNKEL (reference sequence).

This clone was recorded once. The gene calls are TRBV7-6 and TRBJ1-1, with D possibly being TRBD1 (5 bases). Trimming cost V 5 bases and J 3 bases, with 10 bases left between them. This CDR3 has 13 amino acids. Germline CDR1 and CDR2: SGHVS and FNYEAQ. The CDR3 protein is CASSRGEDTEAFF. For the CDR3, the DNA is TGTGCCAGCAGCCGGGGGGAGGACACTGAAGCTTTCTTT. Using reference TRBV7-6 and TRBJ1-1 for the parts outside the CDR3, the full variable domain is GAGVSQSPRYKVTKRGQDVALRCDPISGHVSLYWYRQALGQGPEFLTYFNYEAQQDKSGLPNDRFSAERPEGSISTLTIQRTEQRDSAMYRCASSRGEDTEAFFGQGTRLTVV.

V is TRBV28 and J is TRBJ1-2; 8 bases fit TRBD1. The germline V gene has CDR1 MDHEN and CDR2 SYDVKM. Trimming cost V 8 bases and J 1 base; bases outside gene matches: 9. There are 15 residues in the CDR3. CDR3 sequence reads: CASLRGQGFNYGYTF. The CDR3 region has the DNA TGTGCCAGCTTACGCGGACAGGGTTTTAACTATGGCTACACCTTC.

The chain combines TRBV6-6 with TRBJ2-5; 10 positions match TRBD1. Losses at the gene ends were 5 bases for V and 2 bases for J; bases not matched to a gene: 8. Germline V CDR1 and CDR2: MNHNY, SVGAGI (reference sequence). This CDR3 is built from 16 residues. In DNA form, the CDR3 reads TGTGCCAGCAGTAAAACCGGGACAGGGGCTCAAGAGACCCAGTACTTC. Amino acid sequence: CASSKTGTGAQETQYF.

The chain employs TRBV9 and TRBJ2-1; possible D gene TRBD1, 6 bases. The germline V gene encodes CDR1 SGDLS and CDR2 YYNGEE. V was shortened by 4 bases and J by 0 bases, with 8 bases between the two germline ends. The CDR3 is 14 amino acids. The CDR3 here is CASSRGTSYNEQFF. The DNA of the CDR3 is TGTGCCAGCAGCAGGGGGACCTCCTACAATGAGCAGTTCTTC.

This clone occurred a few times. The rearrangement joins TRBV5-1 to TRBJ2-3; 8 bases match TRBD2. The V gene end was trimmed by 2 bases and the J gene end by 4 bases; junction bases not matched to a gene: 6. Germline CDR1 SGHRS, CDR2 YFSETQ. The CDR3 totals 15 residues. The CDR3 region has the DNA TGCGCCAGCAGCTTCGACAGCGGGAGTGCAGATACGCAGTATTTT. It yields the protein CASSFDSGSADTQYF.

The V and J genes are TRBV7-3 and TRBJ2-2; weak D call: TRBD1 (5 bases). The CDR3 consists of 16 residues. The V gene lost 2 bases and the J gene lost 0 bases, with 10 bases spanning the gap. Germline CDR1 is SGHTA and CDR2 is FQGTGA. CDR3 DNA sequence: TGTGCCAGCAGCTTATACAGGCACACGAACACCGGGGAGCTGTTTTTT. Encoded protein: CASSLYRHTNTGELFF.

This clone was picked up a small number of times. The rearrangement joins TRBV30 to TRBJ1-5; D call uncertain. The CDR3 runs to 14 residues. Germline values: CDR1 GTSNPN, CDR2 SVGIG (reference sequence). Trimming shortened V by 2 bases and J by 2 bases, and 10 bases separated the two germline ends. Here the CDR3 reads CAWSLQTGNQPQHF. The DNA for the CDR3 is TGTGCCTGGAGTTTACAGACCGGCAATCAGCCCCAGCATTTT.

As DNA, the CDR3 is TGTGCCAGCAGCTTCCTCACCGGACAGGATGGCTACACCTTC. It yields the protein CASSFLTGQDGYTF. The rearrangement uses TRBV11-2 and TRBJ1-2; 7 bases fit TRBD1. With 3 bases clipped from V and 6 bases from J, the junction kept 7 bases outside the gene matches. Per the germline V gene, CDR1 is SGHAT and CDR2 is FQNNGV. The CDR3 has 14 amino acids.

The chain uses TRBV4-2 and TRBJ2-2, with 11 positions matching TRBD2. This CDR3 is 16 amino acids long. Unmatched junction bases numbered 7, after V lost 5 bases and J lost 5 bases. Germline CDR1 reads LGHNA; CDR2 reads YNFKEQ. DNA of the CDR3: TGTGCCAGCAGCAATAGCGGGGGGGCCGGGACCGGGGAGCTGTTTTTT. It specifies CASSNSGGAGTGELFF.

The CDR3 region has the DNA TGTGCCAGTAGTAAAGGGACTTACTTCAATGAGCAGTTCTTC. Translated, it gives CASSKGTYFNEQFF. The rearrangement links TRBV19 to TRBJ2-1, with a tentative D call TRBD2 (6 bases). CDR1 is LNHDA, CDR2 SQIVND, per germline (reference sequence). The CDR3 runs to 14 residues. The germline V and J ends were trimmed by 4 bases and 6 bases, with 13 bases remaining between them. The whole variable domain, remainder taken from reference TRBV19 and TRBJ2-1, is DGGITQSPKYLFRKEGQNVTLSCEQNLNHDAMYWYRQDPGQGLRLIYYSQIVNDFQKGDIAEGYSVSREKKESFPLTVTSAQKNPTAFYLCASSKGTYFNEQFFGPGTRLTVL.

Here the CDR3 reads CASSVGTGTYNEQFF. The DNA of the CDR3 is TGCGCCAGCAGCGTCGGGACAGGGACGTACAATGAGCAGTTCTTC. The chain couples TRBV5-1 to TRBJ2-1; 9 bases align to TRBD1. Germline CDR1 reads SGHRS; CDR2 reads YFSETQ. Trimming at V came to 4 bases and at J to 4 bases, leaving 6 bases not matched to a gene. This CDR3 spans 15 amino acids.

The table lists this clone with a count of one. The V and J genes are TRBV7-8 and TRBJ1-1; 10 positions match TRBD1. The V segment lost 7 bases and the J segment 5 bases; nucleotides outside the gene matches: 7. CDR1 and CDR2 (germline): SGHVS, FQNEAQ. The CDR3 is 14 residues long. In DNA form, the CDR3 reads TGTGCCAGCACCACCGGACAGGGGGGGACTGAAGCTTTCTTT. Encoded protein: CASTTGQGGTEAFF. Looking up the rest from reference TRBV7-8 and TRBJ1-1 gives the full variable domain: GAGVSQSPRYKVAKRGQDVALRCDPISGHVSLFWYQQALGQGPEFLTYFQNEAQLDKSGLPSDRFFAERPEGSVSTLKIQRTQQEDSAVYLCASTTGQGGTEAFFGQGTRLTVV.

The chain combines TRBV15 with TRBJ2-7; 11 bases agree with TRBD2. The germline V gene encodes CDR1 LNHNV and CDR2 YYDKDF (reference sequence). J lost 3 bases, V lost 3 bases, and 10 bases had no gene match. The CDR3 sequence is 17 residues long. CDR3 in amino acids: CATSSRFGTSGFYEQYF. The CDR3 nucleotides are TGTGCCACCAGCAGTAGGTTCGGGACTAGCGGTTTCTACGAGCAGTACTTC.

The chain links TRBV24-1 to TRBJ2-1; 13 nucleotides align to TRBD2. Germline CDR1 is KGHDR and CDR2 is SFDVKD. CDR3 length: 17 residues. Trimming cost V 2 bases and J 6 bases; bases outside gene matches: 6. Written as DNA, the CDR3 is TGTGCCACCAGTGATTCGCAAGGACTAGCGGGAGTCAATGAGCAGTTCTTC. Amino acids: CATSDSQGLAGVNEQFF.

The CDR3 loop reads CASSSDRGPYEQYF. In nucleotides, the CDR3 is TGTGCCAGCAGCTCAGACAGGGGACCCTACGAGCAGTACTTC. The V and J genes are TRBV7-9 and TRBJ2-7, with TRBD1 identical over 8 bases. J was trimmed by 2 bases and V by 4 bases; bases with no gene match: 4. Germline lookup yields CDR1 SEHNR and CDR2 FQNEAQ (reference sequence). The CDR3 covers 14 residues.